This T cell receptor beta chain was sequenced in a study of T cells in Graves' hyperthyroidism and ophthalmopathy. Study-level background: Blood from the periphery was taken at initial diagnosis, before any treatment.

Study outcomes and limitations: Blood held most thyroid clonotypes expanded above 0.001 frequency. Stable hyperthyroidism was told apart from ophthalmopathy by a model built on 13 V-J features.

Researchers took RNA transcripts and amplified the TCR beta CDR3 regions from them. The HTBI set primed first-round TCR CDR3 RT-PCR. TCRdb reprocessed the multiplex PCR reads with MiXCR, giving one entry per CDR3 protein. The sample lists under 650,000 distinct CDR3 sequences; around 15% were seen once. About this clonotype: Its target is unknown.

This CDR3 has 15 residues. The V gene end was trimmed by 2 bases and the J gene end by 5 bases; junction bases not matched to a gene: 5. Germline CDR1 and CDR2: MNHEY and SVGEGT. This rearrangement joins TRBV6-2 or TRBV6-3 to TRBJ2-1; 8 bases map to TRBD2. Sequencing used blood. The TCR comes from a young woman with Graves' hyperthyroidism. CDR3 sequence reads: CASSYDSGANNEQFF. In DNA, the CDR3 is TGTGCCAGCAGTTACGATAGCGGGGCCAACAATGAGCAGTTCTTC.